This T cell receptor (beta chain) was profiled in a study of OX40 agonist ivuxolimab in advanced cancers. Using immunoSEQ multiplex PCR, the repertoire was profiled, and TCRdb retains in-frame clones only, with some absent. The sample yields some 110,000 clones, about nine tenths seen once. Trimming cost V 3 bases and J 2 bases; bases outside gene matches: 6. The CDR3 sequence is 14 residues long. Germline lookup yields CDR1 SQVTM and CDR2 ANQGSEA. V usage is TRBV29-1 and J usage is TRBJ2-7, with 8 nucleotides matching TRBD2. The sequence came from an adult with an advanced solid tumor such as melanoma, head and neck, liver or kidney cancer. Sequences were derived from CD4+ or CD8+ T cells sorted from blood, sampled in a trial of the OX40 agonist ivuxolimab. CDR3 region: CSVDATSVPYEQYF. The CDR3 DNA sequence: TGCAGCGTTGACGCGACTAGCGTCCCCTACGAGCAGTACTTC.